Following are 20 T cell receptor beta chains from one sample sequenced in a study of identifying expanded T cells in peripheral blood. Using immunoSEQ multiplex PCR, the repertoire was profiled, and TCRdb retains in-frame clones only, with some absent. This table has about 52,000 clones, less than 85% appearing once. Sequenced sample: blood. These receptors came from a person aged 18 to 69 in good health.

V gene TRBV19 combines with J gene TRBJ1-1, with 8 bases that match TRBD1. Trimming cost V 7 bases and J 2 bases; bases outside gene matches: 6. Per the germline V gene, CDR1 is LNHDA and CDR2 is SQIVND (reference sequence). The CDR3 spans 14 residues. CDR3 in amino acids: CASMGQEINTEAFF. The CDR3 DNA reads TGTGCCAGTATGGGACAGGAAATAAACACTGAAGCTTTCTTT.

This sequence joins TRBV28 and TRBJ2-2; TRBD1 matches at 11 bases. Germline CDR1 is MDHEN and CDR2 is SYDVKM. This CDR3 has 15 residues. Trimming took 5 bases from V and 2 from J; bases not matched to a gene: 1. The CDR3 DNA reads TGTGCCAGCAGTCGGACAGGGGGCAACACCGGGGAGCTGTTTTTT. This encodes CASSRTGGNTGELFF. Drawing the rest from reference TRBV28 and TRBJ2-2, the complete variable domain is DVKVTQSSRYLVKRTGEKVFLECVQDMDHENMFWYRQDPGLGLRLIYFSYDVKMKEKGDIPEGYSVSREKKERFSLILESASTNQTSMYLCASSRTGGNTGELFFGEGSRLTVL.

The CDR3 protein is CASSFGTTGNTEAFF. CDR3 DNA sequence: TGTGCCAGCAGCTTTGGGACGACAGGGAACACTGAAGCTTTCTTT. The rearrangement joins TRBV5-4 to TRBJ1-1, with TRBD1 as a possible D gene (6 bases). Trimming took 2 bases from V and 1 from J, leaving 12 bases between them. The CDR3 consists of 15 residues. Germline V gene sequence: CDR1 SGHNT, CDR2 YYREEE (reference sequence).

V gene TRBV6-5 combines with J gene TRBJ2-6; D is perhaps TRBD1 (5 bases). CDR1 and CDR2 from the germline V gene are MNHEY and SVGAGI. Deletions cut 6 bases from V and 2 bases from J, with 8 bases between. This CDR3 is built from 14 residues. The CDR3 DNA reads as TGTGCCAGCAGGTACAGGACTGGGGCCAACGTCCTGACTTTC. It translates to CASRYRTGANVLTF.

CDR3 DNA sequence: TGTGCCTGGAGCAGTGGACAGTTCGGCTACACCTTC. Encoded protein: CAWSSGQFGYTF. The chain couples TRBV30 to TRBJ1-2; D might be TRBD1 (6 bases). Trimming stripped 3 bases from V and 8 bases from J, with 13 bases between. Germline lookup yields CDR1 GTSNPN and CDR2 SVGIG (reference sequence). The CDR3 runs 12 residues. The full variable domain, in which reference TRBV30 and TRBJ1-2 provide the parts outside the CDR3, is SQTIHQWPATLVQPVGSPLSLECTVEGTSNPNLYWYRQAAGRGLQLLFYSVGIGQISSEVPQNLSASRPQDRQFILSSKKLLLSDSGFYLCAWSSGQFGYTFGSGTRLTVV.

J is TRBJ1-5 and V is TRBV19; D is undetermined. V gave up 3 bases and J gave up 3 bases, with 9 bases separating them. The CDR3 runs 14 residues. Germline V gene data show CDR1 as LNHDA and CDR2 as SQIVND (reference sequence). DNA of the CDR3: TGTGCCAGTAGTATGTCCAGTTTCAATCAGCCCCAGCATTTT. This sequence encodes CASSMSSFNQPQHF.

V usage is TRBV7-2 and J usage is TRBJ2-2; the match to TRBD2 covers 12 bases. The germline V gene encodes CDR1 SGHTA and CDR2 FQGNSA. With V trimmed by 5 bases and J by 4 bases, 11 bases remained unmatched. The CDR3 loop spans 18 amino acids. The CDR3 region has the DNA TGTGCCAGCAGCCCCAGAAGACTAGCGGGAGCGTCCACCGGGGAGCTGTTTTTT. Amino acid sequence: CASSPRRLAGASTGELFF. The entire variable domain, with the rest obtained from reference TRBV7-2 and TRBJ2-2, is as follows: GAGVSQSPSNKVTEKGKDVELRCDPISGHTALYWYRQSLGQGLEFLIYFQGNSAPDKSGLPSDRFSAERTGGSVSTLTIQRTQQEDSAVYLCASSPRRLAGASTGELFFGEGSRLTVL.

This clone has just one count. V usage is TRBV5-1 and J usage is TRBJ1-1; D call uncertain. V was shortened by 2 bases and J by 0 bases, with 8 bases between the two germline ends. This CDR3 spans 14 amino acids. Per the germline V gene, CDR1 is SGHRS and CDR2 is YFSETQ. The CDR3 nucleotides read TGCGCCAGCAGCTTAACAGCCATGAACACTGAAGCTTTCTTT. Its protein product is CASSLTAMNTEAFF.

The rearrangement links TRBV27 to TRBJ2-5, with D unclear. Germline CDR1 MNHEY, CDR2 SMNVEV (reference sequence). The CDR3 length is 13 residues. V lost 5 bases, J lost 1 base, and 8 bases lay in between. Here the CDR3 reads CASSRLVQETQYF. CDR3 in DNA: TGTGCCAGCAGTAGACTGGTCCAAGAGACCCAGTACTTC.

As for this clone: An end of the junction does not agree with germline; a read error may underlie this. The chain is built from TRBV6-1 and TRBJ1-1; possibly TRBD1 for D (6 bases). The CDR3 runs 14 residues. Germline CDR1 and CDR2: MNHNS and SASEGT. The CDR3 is CVSSAQGIGTEAFF. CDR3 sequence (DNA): TGTGTCAGCAGTGCTCAGGGGATCGGCACTGAAGCTTTCTTT.

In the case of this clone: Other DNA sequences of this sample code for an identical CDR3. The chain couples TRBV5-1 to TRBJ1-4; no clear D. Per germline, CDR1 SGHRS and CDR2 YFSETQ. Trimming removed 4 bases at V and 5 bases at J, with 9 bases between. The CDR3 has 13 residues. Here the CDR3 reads CASSLAGNEKLFF. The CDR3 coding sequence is TGCGCCAGCAGCCTGGCGGGGAATGAAAAACTGTTTTTT.

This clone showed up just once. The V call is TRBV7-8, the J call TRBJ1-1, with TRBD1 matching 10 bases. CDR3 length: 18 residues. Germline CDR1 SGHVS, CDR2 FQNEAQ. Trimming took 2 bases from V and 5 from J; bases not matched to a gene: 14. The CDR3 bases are TGTGCCAGCAGCTTAAGTAGAAGGGACAGGGGACAAAGGACTGAAGCTTTCTTT. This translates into CASSLSRRDRGQRTEAFF.

CDR3 protein: CASSLRVYSNQPQHF. DNA for the CDR3: TGTGCCAGCAGTTTGAGGGTTTATAGCAATCAGCCCCAGCATTTT. This chain uses TRBV6-5 with TRBJ1-5; no clear D gene. V was cut by 4 bases and J by 0 bases, with 10 bases left in between. CDR1 MNHEY and CDR2 SVGAGI come from the germline V gene. The CDR3 extends over 15 amino acids.

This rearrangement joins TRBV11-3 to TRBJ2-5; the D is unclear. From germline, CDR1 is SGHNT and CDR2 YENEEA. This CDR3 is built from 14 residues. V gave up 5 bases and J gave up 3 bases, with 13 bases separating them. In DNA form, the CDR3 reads TGTGCCAGCAGCACCTCGGAGTTGGAAGAGACCCAGTACTTC. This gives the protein CASSTSELEETQYF.

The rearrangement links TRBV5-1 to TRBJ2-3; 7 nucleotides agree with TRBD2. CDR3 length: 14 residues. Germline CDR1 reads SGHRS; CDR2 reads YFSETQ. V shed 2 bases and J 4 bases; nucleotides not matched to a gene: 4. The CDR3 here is CASSFGGRSDTQYF. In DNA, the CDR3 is TGCGCCAGCAGCTTTGGCGGGAGATCAGATACGCAGTATTTT. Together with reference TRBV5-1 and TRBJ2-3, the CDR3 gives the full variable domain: KAGVTQTPRYLIKTRGQQVTLSCSPISGHRSVSWYQQTPGQGLQFLFEYFSETQRNKGNFPGRFSGRQFSNSRSEMNVSTLELGDSALYLCASSFGGRSDTQYFGPGTRLTVL.

Here the CDR3 DNA reads TGTGCCAGTAGTTGGGCGACAGGGAGAACCTACAATGAGCAGTTCTTC. Protein: CASSWATGRTYNEQFF. V gene TRBV19 combines with J gene TRBJ2-1; 7 bases match TRBD1. This CDR3 is built from 16 residues. The germline gives CDR1 LNHDA, CDR2 SQIVND (reference sequence). Germline trimming cut 5 bases from V and 2 bases from J; bases unmatched to any gene: 9.

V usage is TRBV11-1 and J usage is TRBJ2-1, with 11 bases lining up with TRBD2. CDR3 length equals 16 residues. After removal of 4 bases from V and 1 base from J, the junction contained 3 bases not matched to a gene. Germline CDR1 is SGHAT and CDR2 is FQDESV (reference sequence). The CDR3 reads CASSYSGGGSYNEQFF. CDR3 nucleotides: TGTGCCAGCAGCTATAGCGGGGGGGGATCCTACAATGAGCAGTTCTTC.

CDR3 coding DNA: TGTGCCTGGAGTGTACAGAACACCGGGGAGCTGTTTTTT. Residues: CAWSVQNTGELFF. The rearrangement links TRBV30 to TRBJ2-2, with unresolved D. Germline V gene data show CDR1 as GTSNPN and CDR2 as SVGIG (reference sequence). The CDR3 sequence is 13 residues long. The V end lost 0 bases, the J end lost 1 base, and 3 bases lay between the germline ends.

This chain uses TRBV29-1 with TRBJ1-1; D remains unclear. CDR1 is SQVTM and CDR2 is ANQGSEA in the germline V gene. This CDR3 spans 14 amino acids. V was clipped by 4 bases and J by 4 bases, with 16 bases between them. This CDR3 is CSVVVMRASTEAFF. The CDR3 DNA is TGCAGCGTTGTCGTTATGCGGGCGAGCACTGAAGCTTTCTTT.

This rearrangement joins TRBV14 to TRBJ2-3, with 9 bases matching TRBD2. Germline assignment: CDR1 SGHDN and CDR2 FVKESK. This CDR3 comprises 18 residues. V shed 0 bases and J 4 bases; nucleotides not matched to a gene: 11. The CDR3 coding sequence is TGTGCCAGCAGCCAAGAAGGTCACCTAGCGGGGTTTGCAGATACGCAGTATTTT. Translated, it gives CASSQEGHLAGFADTQYF.